This T cell receptor (beta chain) was recovered during a study of CD8 T cells in ankylosing spondylitis. This clonotype was detected a few times. Its antigen is as yet unknown. There are 13 residues in the CDR3. Losses at the gene ends were 6 bases for V and 8 bases for J; bases not matched to a gene: 11. Germline-derived CDR1 and CDR2 are DFQATT and SNEGSKA (reference sequence). TCRdb used MiXCR to reprocess the 5' RACE reads, holding one entry per CDR3 protein. The sample shows about 540,000 distinct CDR3 sequences, about 12% of them seen only once. Regarding the study as a whole: A TCR beta motif made of eight highly homologous variants seemed typical of ankylosing spondylitis blood.

The clonotype was recovered from a male donor with ankylosing spondylitis. The material sequenced was blood, either unsorted or a sorted T cell fraction (not recorded which). The chain recombines TRBV20-1 with TRBJ1-2; TRBD1 matches 8 bases. CDR3 sequence reads: CSARTQGAGGYTF. DNA of the CDR3: TGCAGTGCCCGAACTCAGGGGGCAGGCGGCTACACCTTC.